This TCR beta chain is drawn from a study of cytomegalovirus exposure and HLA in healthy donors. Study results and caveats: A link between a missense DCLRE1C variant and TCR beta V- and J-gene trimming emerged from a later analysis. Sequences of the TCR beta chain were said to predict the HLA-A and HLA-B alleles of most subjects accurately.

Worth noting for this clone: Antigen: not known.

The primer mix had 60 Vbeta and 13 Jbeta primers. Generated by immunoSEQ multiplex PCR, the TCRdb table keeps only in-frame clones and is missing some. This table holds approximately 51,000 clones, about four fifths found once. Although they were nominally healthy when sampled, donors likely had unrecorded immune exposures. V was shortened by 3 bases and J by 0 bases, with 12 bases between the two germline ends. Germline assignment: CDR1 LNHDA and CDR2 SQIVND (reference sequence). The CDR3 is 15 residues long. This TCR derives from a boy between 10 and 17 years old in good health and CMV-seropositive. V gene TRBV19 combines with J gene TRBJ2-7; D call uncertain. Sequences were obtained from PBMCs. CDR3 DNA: TGTGCCAGTAGTATTTTCCCCGATAGCTCCTACGAGCAGTACTTC. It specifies CASSIFPDSSYEQYF. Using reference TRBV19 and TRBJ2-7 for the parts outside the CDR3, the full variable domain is DGGITQSPKYLFRKEGQNVTLSCEQNLNHDAMYWYRQDPGQGLRLIYYSQIVNDFQKGDIAEGYSVSREKKESFPLTVTSAQKNPTAFYLCASSIFPDSSYEQYFGPGTRLTVT.